Given below is one T cell receptor beta chain in context. Its antigen is not identified. The data were taken from a study of T cell responses to AZD1222 COVID-19 vaccine. Findings of the study overall: Nearly half of unique spike-specific TCRs reportedly avoided B.1.351 and B.1.1.7 mutated regions. The donor cohort was predominantly white British with a female majority, and clonal diversity may have been underestimated.

Measured with immunoSEQ multiplex PCR; TCRdb has only the in-frame clones, and not every one. Of over 100,000 clones listed, roughly 86% were seen once; the top ten hold 4.4%. This CDR3 has 14 amino acids. The material sequenced was peripheral blood, taken 28 days after the second AZD1222 dose. This sequence originates from an adult who received the AZD1222 COVID-19 vaccine. The V call is TRBV21-1, the J call TRBJ1-5. TRBV21-1 is a recognized pseudogene. Here the CDR3 DNA reads TGTGCCAGCACAGAGGACCCTAGCAATCAGCCCCAGCATTTT. It specifies CASTEDPSNQPQHF.